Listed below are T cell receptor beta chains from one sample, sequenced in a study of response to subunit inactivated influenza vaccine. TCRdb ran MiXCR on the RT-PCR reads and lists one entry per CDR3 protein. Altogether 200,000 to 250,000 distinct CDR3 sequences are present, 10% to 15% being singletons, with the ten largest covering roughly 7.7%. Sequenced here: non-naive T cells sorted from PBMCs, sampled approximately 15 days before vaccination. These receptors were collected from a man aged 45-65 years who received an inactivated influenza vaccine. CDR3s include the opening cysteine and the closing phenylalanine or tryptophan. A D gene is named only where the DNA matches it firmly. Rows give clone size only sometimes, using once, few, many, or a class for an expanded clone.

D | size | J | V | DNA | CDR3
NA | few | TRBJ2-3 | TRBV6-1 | TGTGCCAGCAGTAGGACTTTTCAGACTAGCACAGATACGCAGTATTTT | CASSRTFQTSTDTQYF
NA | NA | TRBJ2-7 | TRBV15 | TGTGCCACCAGCCCTTTTCGGGGCTACGAGCAGTACTTC | CATSPFRGYEQYF
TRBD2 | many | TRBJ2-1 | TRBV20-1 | TGCAGTCGTCCGGGACTAGGCGGGAATGAGCAGTTCTTC | CSRPGLGGNEQFF
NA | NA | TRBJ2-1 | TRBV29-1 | TGCAGCGTTGAAGTGTCCAGCGGGTTAGCAGGGGAGTTCTTC | CSVEVSSGLAGEFF
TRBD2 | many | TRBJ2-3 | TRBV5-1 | TGCGCCAGCAGCTCCTACGGGACTAGCGGGAGTACGGATACGCAGTATTTT | CASSSYGTSGSTDTQYF
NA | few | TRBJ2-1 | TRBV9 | TGTGCCAGCAGCGTAGTTGAACGTCCAGCGGCCTACAATGAGCAGTTCTTC | CASSVVERPAAYNEQFF
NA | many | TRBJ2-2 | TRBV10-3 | TGTGCCATCAGTGACAACGGAATGAACACCGGGGAGCTGTTTTTT | CAISDNGMNTGELFF
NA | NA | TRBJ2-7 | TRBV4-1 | TGTGCCAGCGGCCCCAGGGTCTCCTACGAGCAGTACTTC | CASGPRVSYEQYF
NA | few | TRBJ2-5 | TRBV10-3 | TGTGCCAAACGCCCTCCTGCGGGGGCGAGAGAGACCCAGTACTTC | CAKRPPAGARETQYF
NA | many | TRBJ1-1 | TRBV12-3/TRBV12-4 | TGTGCCAGCAGTTTGCCAGGGAAGGGAACTGAAGCTTTCTTT | CASSLPGKGTEAFF
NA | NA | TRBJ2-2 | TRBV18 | TGTGCCAGCTCACCAATGGACAGCTCGAACACCGGGGAGCTGTTTTTT | CASSPMDSSNTGELFF
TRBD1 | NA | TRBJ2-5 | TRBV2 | TGTGCCAGCAGCGCGGGGACAGGGCGGAACGTAGAGACCCAGTACTTC | CASSAGTGRNVETQYF
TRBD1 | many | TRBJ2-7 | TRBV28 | TGTGCCAGCCTGCCGAGAGGACAGGGGGCGAAAGAGCAGTACTTC | CASLPRGQGAKEQYF
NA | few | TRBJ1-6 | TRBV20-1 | TGCAGTGCTAGACCAGGGATCTTATCAAATTCACCCCTCCACTTT | CSARPGILSNSPLHF